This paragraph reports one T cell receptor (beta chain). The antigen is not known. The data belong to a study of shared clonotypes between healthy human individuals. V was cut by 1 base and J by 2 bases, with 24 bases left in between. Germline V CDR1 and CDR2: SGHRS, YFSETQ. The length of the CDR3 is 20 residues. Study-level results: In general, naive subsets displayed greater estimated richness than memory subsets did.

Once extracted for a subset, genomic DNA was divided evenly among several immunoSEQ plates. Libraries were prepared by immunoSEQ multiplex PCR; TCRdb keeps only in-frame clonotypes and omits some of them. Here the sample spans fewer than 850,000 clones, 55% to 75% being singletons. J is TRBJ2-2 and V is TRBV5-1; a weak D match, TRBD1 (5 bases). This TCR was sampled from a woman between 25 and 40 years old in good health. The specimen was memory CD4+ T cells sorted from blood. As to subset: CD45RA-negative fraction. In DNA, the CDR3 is TGCGCCAGCAGCTTGAGGGGCACGGATGCAGGCGCGATCAACACCGGGGAGCTGTTTTTT. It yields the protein CASSLRGTDAGAINTGELFF.